Listed below are T cell receptor beta chains from one sample, sequenced in a study of T cells in Graves' hyperthyroidism and ophthalmopathy. TCRdb re-called the multiplex PCR reads through MiXCR, storing one row per CDR3 protein. Here the sample spans some 460,000 distinct CDR3 sequences, approximately 14% being singletons. What was sequenced was blood. The receptors originated from a woman aged 18-30 years with Graves' hyperthyroidism. Both conserved end residues are part of each CDR3. D genes are given only for firm matches. Clone size is given for some rows only: seen once, a few or many times, or a class if the clone is expanded.

j_gene	abundance	d_gene	v_gene	CDR3nt	CDR3aa
TRBJ1-5	-	TRBD1	TRBV20-1	TGCAGTGCTTACCCGCCGGGACAGTATAGCAATCAGCCCCAGCATTTT	CSAYPPGQYSNQPQHF
TRBJ1-5	-	TRBD1	TRBV28	TGTGCCAGCAGTTCCCGGACAGGGGTGAGCAATCAGCCCCAGCATTTT	CASSSRTGVSNQPQHF
TRBJ2-7	many	-	TRBV20-1	TGCAGTGCTAGTTCTAGAGCGGGTATATTGTGGCAGTACTTC	CSASSRAGILWQYF
TRBJ1-5	many	-	TRBV19	TGTGCCAGTAGTATAGGGTTTTCGGGTGAGGGGAGCAATCAGCCCCAGCATTTT	CASSIGFSGEGSNQPQHF
TRBJ2-7	many	-	TRBV2	TGTGCCAGCAGAGCCTACAGGGACGAGCAGTACTTC	CASRAYRDEQYF
TRBJ2-7	many	TRBD2	TRBV7-2	TGTGCCAGCAGCTTAGAATTAGCGGGAGGATGGGGTGAGCAGTACTTC	CASSLELAGGWGEQYF
TRBJ1-4	many	-	TRBV12-3/TRBV12-4	TGTGCCAGCAGTTTAATGGCAGGGGATGAAAAACTGTTTTTT	CASSLMAGDEKLFF
TRBJ2-1	-	-	TRBV19	TGTGCCAGTAGTATGGGCAGGGGTGATGAGCAGTTCTTC	CASSMGRGDEQFF
TRBJ2-5	many	TRBD1	TRBV12-3/TRBV12-4	TGTGCCAGCAGGAAACAGGGGGTGCAAGAGACCCAGTACTTC	CASRKQGVQETQYF
TRBJ2-5	few	TRBD2	TRBV6-1	TGTGCCAGCAGGGGGGGGCGAGCGGGGGAAGAGACCCAGTACTTC	CASRGGRAGEETQYF
TRBJ1-4	-	TRBD1	TRBV9	TGTGCCAGCAGCGAGTCCGGGACAGGGCCAACTAATGAAAAACTGTTTTTT	CASSESGTGPTNEKLFF
TRBJ2-5	many	-	TRBV7-2	TGTGCCAGCAGCCCCAGAGAGGTCCCGGAAGAGACCCAGTACTTC	CASSPREVPEETQYF
TRBJ1-3	few	-	TRBV10-3	TGTGCCATCAGTGAGGGGTTTGATTCTGGAAACACCATATATTTT	CAISEGFDSGNTIYF
TRBJ2-3	many	-	TRBV3-1	TGTGCCAGCAGCCAATCTTCGACAGGTAGCACAGATACGCAGTATTTT	CASSQSSTGSTDTQYF
TRBJ2-1	many	TRBD2	TRBV12-3/TRBV12-4	TGTGCCAGCAGTTCCCCCGGGACTAGCGGGAGAAATGAGCAGTTCTTC	CASSSPGTSGRNEQFF
TRBJ1-1	many	-	TRBV20-1	TGCAGTGCTAGAATAGTCAGGGCAGTCATGAACACTGAAGCTTTCTTT	CSARIVRAVMNTEAFF
TRBJ2-2	many	TRBD2	TRBV12-3/TRBV12-4	TGTGCCAGCAGTCTTAGCGGGACCAACACCGGGGAGCTGTTTTTT	CASSLSGTNTGELFF
TRBJ1-3	many	TRBD1	TRBV6-1	TGTGCCAGCAACGACAGGGCTCACGGAAACACCATATATTTT	CASNDRAHGNTIYF
TRBJ2-2	-	TRBD1	TRBV27	TGTGCCAGCAGTTATAACAAAAGGACAGGGTACCACACCGGGGAGCTGTTTTTT	CASSYNKRTGYHTGELFF
TRBJ1-1	few	-	TRBV9	TGTGCCAGCAGCCCCTCGGGGTTTGAGGGCACTGAAGCTTTCTTT	CASSPSGFEGTEAFF
TRBJ2-3	-	TRBD1	TRBV5-6	TGTGCCAGCAGCCGTAGGGACAGCAGCACAGATACGCAGTATTTT	CASSRRDSSTDTQYF
TRBJ2-5	many	TRBD2	TRBV10-3	TGTGCCATCAGTTCTAGCGGGGGCCACCAAGAGACCCAGTACTTC	CAISSSGGHQETQYF
TRBJ2-2	few	-	TRBV29-1	TGCAGCGTTGCTCGTGGGAGTCATGACGGGGAGCTGTTTTTT	CSVARGSHDGELFF
TRBJ1-4	-	-	TRBV28	TGTGCCAGCAGTTTAGGTCGGAATGAAAAACTGTTTTTT	CASSLGRNEKLFF
TRBJ1-1	many	TRBD1	TRBV5-1	TGCGCCAGCAGCTTGTTCGCGGTGGACAGGGGGCTGGCTGAAGCTTTCTTT	CASSLFAVDRGLAEAFF
TRBJ2-7	-	TRBD2	TRBV7-9	TGTGCCAGCAGCTTAGCGGTTGGGGTAGCGGGTACCCACTCCTACGAGCAGTACTTC	CASSLAVGVAGTHSYEQYF
TRBJ1-2	-	-	TRBV6-2/TRBV6-3	TGTGCCAGCACTCCCCAGGCAGGGGACTATGGCTACACCTTC	CASTPQAGDYGYTF
TRBJ1-2	-	-	TRBV19	TGTGCCAGTAGGGCAAGGGATACCGGTGGCGGCTACACCTTC	CASRARDTGGGYTF
TRBJ2-7	few	-	TRBV5-1	TGCGCCAGCAGCTATACCGGGACATACAACTACGAGCAGTACTTC	CASSYTGTYNYEQYF
TRBJ2-2	-	-	TRBV12-3/TRBV12-4	TGTGCCAGCAGGACCGGGACACATCTCCCCGGGGAGCTGTTTTTT	CASRTGTHLPGELFF
TRBJ1-2	many	-	TRBV2	TGTGCCAGCGCCAACCCCCGGGACGGAGTCTATGGCTACACCTTC	CASANPRDGVYGYTF
TRBJ2-3	many	-	TRBV2	TGTGCCAGCGTAACGGACTCTTACCGAGGGCAGTATTTT	CASVTDSYRGQYF
TRBJ2-7	many	-	TRBV2	TGTGCCAGCAGAGAGGACAGTATACTCTACTACGAGCAGTACTTC	CASREDSILYYEQYF
TRBJ2-1	many	TRBD2	TRBV20-1	TGCAGTGCTAGTAGACTAGCGGGAAGTTCCTACAATGAGCAGTTCTTC	CSASRLAGSSYNEQFF
TRBJ2-1	many	-	TRBV5-6	TGTGCCAGCAGCGTAGGGGGATATGAGCAGTTCTTC	CASSVGGYEQFF
TRBJ2-7	few	TRBD1	TRBV5-1	TGCGCCGGCAGGCGAGACAGGGGACCCGACGAGCAGTACTTC	CAGRRDRGPDEQYF
TRBJ1-5	many	-	TRBV20-1	TGCAGTGCTAGATCCGGGGCAGGAGCTCAGGGGCCCCAGCATTTT	CSARSGAGAQGPQHF
TRBJ2-5	many	TRBD2	TRBV7-6	TGTGCCAGCAGTGGTCTAGCGGGATGGTCAGAGACCCAGTACTTC	CASSGLAGWSETQYF
TRBJ1-1	few	-	TRBV9	TGTGCCAGCAGCTCCCGGACCGACTTGAACACTGAAGCTTTCTTT	CASSSRTDLNTEAFF
TRBJ1-4	few	TRBD1	TRBV25-1	TGTGCCAGCAGAACCAAACAGGGGTTGACTGAAAAACTGTTTTTT	CASRTKQGLTEKLFF
TRBJ1-6	many	TRBD1	TRBV20-1	TGCAGTGCTCGGACAGGGGGTAATTCACCCCTCCACTTT	CSARTGGNSPLHF
TRBJ1-4	few	-	TRBV7-9	TGTGCCAGCAGCTTCTACCCAGATGAAAAACTGTTTTTT	CASSFYPDEKLFF
TRBJ2-7	-	TRBD2	TRBV4-1	TGCGCCAGCAGCCAAGCTTTAGCGGGAGGTTCCTACGAGCAGTACTTC	CASSQALAGGSYEQYF
TRBJ1-1	few	-	TRBV11-2	TGTGCCAGCAGCTACCTGACCCGCAACACTGAAGCTTTCTTT	CASSYLTRNTEAFF
TRBJ2-7	many	-	TRBV13	TGTGCCAGCAGCTTAGGCAGGGACCTTATTGCCTACGAGCAGTACTTC	CASSLGRDLIAYEQYF
TRBJ2-7	-	TRBD2	TRBV5-4	TGTGCCAGCAGCTTGGCTCCGGGAGGGCCCTCCTACGAGCAGTACTTC	CASSLAPGGPSYEQYF
TRBJ1-6	many	-	TRBV2	TGTGCCAGCAGTTATAATTCACCCCTCCACTTT	CASSYNSPLHF
TRBJ2-7	-	-	TRBV18	TGTGCCAGCTCACCGACAAGTACCTACGAGCAGTACTTC	CASSPTSTYEQYF
TRBJ2-5	-	-	TRBV6-2/TRBV6-3	TGTGTATCAACGGACAGCACAAGCCGGGAGACCCAGTACTTC	CVSTDSTSRETQYF
TRBJ1-5	-	-	TRBV4-1	TGCGCCAGCAGCGAGGGAGGGGGTCAGCCCCAGCATTTT	CASSEGGGQPQHF
TRBJ2-4	few	TRBD2	TRBV6-1	TGTGCCAGCAGCACTTGGACTAGCGGTCAGTACTTC	CASSTWTSGQYF
TRBJ1-1	many	-	TRBV13	TGTGCCAGCAGCTTACAGACGAGGGGTGAAGCTTTCTTT	CASSLQTRGEAFF
TRBJ2-1	many	TRBD2	TRBV24-1	TGTGCCACCAGTGCCTTAGCGGGAGATTACAATGAGCAGTTCTTC	CATSALAGDYNEQFF